This T cell receptor (beta chain) was retrieved from a study of T-cell reconstitution after alpha-beta-depleted transplantation in children. Study-wide results and caveats: There were some patients whose high TCRbeta diversity at day 60 came from surviving recipient T cells and thymic progenitors. Expanded graft clones, several hundred of them, were reportedly the source of alpha-beta T cells about two months after transplant. After one year, T-cell counts and TCRbeta diversity mostly came from new T cells.

A TCRbeta library incorporating unique molecular identifiers was prepared. TCRdb re-called the PCR reads with MiXCR, one entry per CDR3 protein. Counted here are about 300,000 distinct CDR3 sequences, nearly 8% occurring once; the ten biggest clones make up 9.1%. This clonotype was observed a few times. As yet, its antigen is unknown. V was pared by 2 bases and J by 3 bases, with 12 bases of the junction left unmatched. CDR1 SGDLS and CDR2 YYNGEE come from the germline V gene. The CDR3 extends over 18 amino acids. This receptor was taken from a female patient aged 2-10 years who had a stem cell transplant for Fanconi anemia, so the T cells may come from the graft donor. The starting material was peripheral blood, obtained 360 days after TCRalphabeta/CD19-depleted stem cell transplant. The chain has TRBV9 and TRBJ2-2; TRBD1 aligns across 8 bases. The CDR3 loop reads CASSVRFSGTGYTGELFF. CDR3 bases: TGTGCCAGCAGCGTCCGATTTTCCGGGACAGGTTACACCGGGGAGCTGTTTTTT. The full variable domain, rest sourced from reference TRBV9 and TRBJ2-2, is DSGVTQTPKHLITATGQRVTLRCSPRSGDLSVYWYQQSLDQGLQFLIQYYNGEERAKGNILERFSAQQFPDLHSELNLSSLELGDSALYFCASSVRFSGTGYTGELFFGEGSRLTVL.